These T cell receptor beta chains were read from a single sample in a study of T cell changes during pregnancy in multiple sclerosis. The repertoire was sequenced with immunoSEQ multiplex PCR; TCRdb's copy has only in-frame clones and lacks some. The data hold more than 55,000 clones, with around nine tenths observed a single time. This sample comprised peripheral blood, obtained in the third trimester of pregnancy. The receptor source for this set is a female donor with multiple sclerosis, enrolled in a pregnancy study. Each CDR3 is given with its conserved first and last residue. The D gene is left open where the match is weak. Expanded clones are given a class, and other clones once, few, many or no size at all.

d_call j_call clone_size v_call cdr3_nt cdr3_aa
- TRBJ1-4 once TRBV28 TGTGCCAGCAGTCTGGGGGGGGGAGAAAAACTGTTTTTT CASSLGGGEKLFF
- TRBJ2-7 - TRBV10-3 TGTGCCATCAGTGGGACGGAGGGTGGGAGCTCCTACGAGCAGTACTTC CAISGTEGGSSYEQYF
TRBD2 TRBJ2-3 - TRBV10-2 TGCGCCAGCAGTGCCCTAGCGGGATTAACAGATACGCAGTATTTT CASSALAGLTDTQYF
- TRBJ2-7 - TRBV7-9 TGTGCCAGCACCAATCCCAGCTCCTACGAGCAGTACTTC CASTNPSSYEQYF
TRBD2 TRBJ2-5 - TRBV25-1 TGTGCCAGTTCAGCGGGAGGGGAGGAGACCCAGTACTTC CASSAGGEETQYF
- TRBJ2-2 - TRBV10-3 TGTGCCATCAGATCGCCGGGGTCGGGCACCGGGGAGCTGTTTTTT CAIRSPGSGTGELFF
TRBD2 TRBJ2-3 - TRBV19 TGTGCCAGTAGTCTCCCTACAGGGCTGGCTAGCGGGGAACTCACAGATACGCAGTATTTT CASSLPTGLASGELTDTQYF
TRBD1 TRBJ1-5 - TRBV30 TGTGCCTGGCGGGACAGGGGGCTCCATCAGCCCCAGCATTTT CAWRDRGLHQPQHF
- TRBJ2-3 - TRBV4-3 TGCGCCAGCAGCCGTCGGACTGTCACAGATACGCAGTATTTT CASSRRTVTDTQYF
TRBD2 TRBJ2-2 - TRBV7-6 TGTGCCAGCAGCACGACTAGCATTATACCAACCGGGGAGCTGTTTTTT CASSTTSIIPTGELFF
TRBD2 TRBJ2-5 - TRBV11-2 TGTGCCAGCAGCTTAGGGCGGGAGCTCCCAGAGACCCAGTACTTC CASSLGRELPETQYF
TRBD1 TRBJ1-1 few TRBV9 TGTGCCAGCAGTCAATTACGACAGGGGAACATGAACACTGAAGCTTTCTTT CASSQLRQGNMNTEAFF
- TRBJ1-4 - TRBV4-2 TGTGCCAGCACCTCTCCTATGAACGCGGGGAACAATGAAAAACTGTTTTTT CASTSPMNAGNNEKLFF
- TRBJ2-1 - TRBV7-2 TGTGCCAGCAGCTTAGCGCCTAACGCCCCCTACAATGAGCAGTTCTTC CASSLAPNAPYNEQFF
TRBD2 TRBJ2-7 - TRBV7-2 TGTGCCAGCAGTTCTCTAGCGGGAGGCTCCTACGAGCAGTACTTC CASSSLAGGSYEQYF
- TRBJ1-2 - TRBV21-1 TGTGCCAGCAACCCAGATCCAAACTATGGCTACACCTTC CASNPDPNYGYTF
- TRBJ1-2 - TRBV5-6 TGTGCCAGCAGCTTTTCTACGACAGGCCCCTACGGCTATGGCTACACCTTC CASSFSTTGPYGYGYTF
TRBD1 TRBJ2-2 - TRBV27 TGTGCCAGCAGTTTGTCGGGACAGGGCCCGGGGGAGCTGTTTTTT CASSLSGQGPGELFF